A selection of T cell receptor beta chains follows, all from one sample in a study of early T cells in non-severe SARS-CoV-2 infection. TCRdb ran MiXCR on the 5' RACE reads and lists one entry per CDR3 protein. The sample includes roughly 70,000 distinct CDR3 sequences, 20% of them seen just once. Sequenced material: whole blood, taken at baseline. All receptors derive from an adult who was a healthcare worker with PCR-confirmed SARS-CoV-2 infection or an uninfected control (not recorded which). Both conserved end residues are part of each CDR3. The order of the fields is D gene, V gene, J gene, clone size, CDR3 protein, CDR3 DNA. The D gene is left open where the match is weak. A row's size may be missing; if present it is once, few, many or a size class.

>.|TRBV5-1|TRBJ1-1|few
CASSLLSVPNTEAFF
TGCGCCAGCAGCTTGCTGTCGGTCCCGAACACTGAAGCTTTCTTT
>TRBD1|TRBV5-5|TRBJ2-5|.
CASSSGTGDQETQYF
TGTGCCAGCAGCTCCGGGACAGGGGACCAAGAGACCCAGTACTTC
>TRBD2|TRBV7-6|TRBJ2-1|few
CASSPRLAGVIYNEQFF
TGTGCCAGCAGCCCCCGACTAGCGGGGGTGATATACAATGAGCAGTTCTTC
>.|TRBV18|TRBJ2-7|.
CASSPRQGGHEQYF
TGTGCCAGCTCACCACGACAGGGAGGCCACGAGCAGTACTTC
>.|TRBV12-3/TRBV12-4|TRBJ1-5|.
CASSLVGNSNQPQHF
TGTGCCAGCAGTTTGGTTGGCAATAGCAATCAGCCCCAGCATTTT
>.|TRBV6-2/TRBV6-3|TRBJ2-7|.
CASSYVIHEQYF
TGTGCCAGCAGTTACGTGATCCACGAGCAGTACTTC
>TRBD1|TRBV20-1|TRBJ2-2|.
CSARGQGGSGELFF
TGCAGTGCTAGGGGACAGGGTGGATCCGGGGAGCTGTTTTTT
>TRBD1|TRBV6-6|TRBJ2-1|few
CASRRDRVSEQFF
TGTGCCAGCAGACGAGACAGGGTCAGTGAGCAGTTCTTC
>.|TRBV7-2|TRBJ1-5|many
CASSVDTFFPQHF
TGTGCCAGCAGCGTCGACACGTTTTTTCCCCAGCATTTT
>.|TRBV10-2|TRBJ2-7|few
CASSENSDYEQYF
TGCGCCAGCAGTGAAAACAGCGACTACGAGCAGTACTTC
>.|TRBV29-1|TRBJ2-5|.
CSVWGGNQETQYF
TGCAGCGTGTGGGGCGGTAACCAAGAGACCCAGTACTTC
>.|TRBV4-1|TRBJ1-2|few
CASAQESYGYTF
TGCGCCAGCGCACAGGAATCATATGGCTACACCTTC